The T cell receptor (beta chain) under discussion was sequenced for a study of shared clonotypes between healthy human individuals. Notes on the study in general: Generation probabilities were higher for clonotypes shared across all four sorted-subset donors than for unshared ones. Naive subsets generally exceeded memory subsets in estimated richness.

The assay was immunoSEQ multiplex PCR, and TCRdb's table has in-frame clones only and misses some. The data show about 2.2 million clones, with over 85% seen just once and over 1.5% held by the top ten. The CDR3 length is 15 residues. Germline V gene data show CDR1 as SGHAT and CDR2 as FQNNGV. Trimming stripped 5 bases from V and 4 bases from J, with 15 bases between. CD45RO-negative CD8 cells positively selected for CCR7 made up the naive population, which excluded terminally differentiated effector memory CD45RA+ cells. As regards this clone: Its specificity is unknown.

This TCR derives from a young man in good health. Some clones in this sample may be carry-over from other donors' samples. This chain uses TRBV11-2 with TRBJ1-5; D call uncertain. Sample: naive CD8+ T cells from PBMCs. CDR3 region: CASSKGLQKNQPQHF. The CDR3 DNA is TGTGCCAGCAGCAAAGGATTACAGAAGAATCAGCCCCAGCATTTT.